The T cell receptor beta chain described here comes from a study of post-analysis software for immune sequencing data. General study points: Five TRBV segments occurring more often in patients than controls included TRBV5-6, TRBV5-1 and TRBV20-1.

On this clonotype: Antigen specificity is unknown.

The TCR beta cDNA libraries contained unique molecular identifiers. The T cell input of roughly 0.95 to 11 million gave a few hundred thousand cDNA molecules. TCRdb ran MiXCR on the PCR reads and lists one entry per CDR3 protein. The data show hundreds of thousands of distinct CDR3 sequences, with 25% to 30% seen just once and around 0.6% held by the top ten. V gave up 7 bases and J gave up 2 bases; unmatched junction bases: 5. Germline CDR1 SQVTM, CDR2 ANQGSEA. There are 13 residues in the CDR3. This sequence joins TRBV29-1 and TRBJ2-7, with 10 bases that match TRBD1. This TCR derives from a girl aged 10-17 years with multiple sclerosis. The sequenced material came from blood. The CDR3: CSAWTGGTYEQYF. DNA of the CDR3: TGCAGCGCCTGGACAGGGGGTACCTACGAGCAGTACTTC.